The clone carrying this T cell receptor beta chain came up a few times. What it recognizes is unknown. The data originate from a study of cytomegalovirus exposure and HLA in healthy donors. PCR involved 60 Vbeta and 13 Jbeta primers. The protocol was immunoSEQ multiplex PCR, while the TCRdb copy is restricted to in-frame clones and leaves out a portion. Of 63,000 or so clones in the sample, approximately 72% were seen once. The CDR3 has 14 amino acids. CDR1 and CDR2 from the germline V gene are SGHDN and FVKESK. Trimming took 0 bases from V and 1 from J, leaving 6 bases between them. Overall study results and limits: In a later analysis, TCR beta V- and J-gene trimming showed a link to a missense DCLRE1C variant.

J is TRBJ1-1 and V is TRBV14; D is unclear. The receptor comes from a woman aged 25 to 39 in good health and CMV-seropositive. Sequencing input: PBMCs. For the CDR3, the DNA is TGTGCCAGCAGCCAAGATAATTGGAACACTGAAGCTTTCTTT. Amino acid sequence: CASSQDNWNTEAFF.